These 25 T cell receptor beta chains originate from one sample sequenced in a study of human T cells and chemical hapten exposure. Time point: patch test 1, 2 weeks after DPC sensitization. Noted treatment: therapeutic diphenylcyclopropenone sensitization with weekly scalp DPC. TCRdb re-analysed the RACE reads in MiXCR, keeping a single row per CDR3 protein. The table has roughly 160,000 distinct CDR3 sequences, roughly 15% seen once; the top ten hold 1.7%. The sequencing used whole blood, collected in connection with sensitization to the hapten diphenylcyclopropenone (DPC). The receptors here all came from a young woman with alopecia areata. Some clones in this sample may be carry-over from other donors' samples.

This clonotype was counted ten times or more. J is TRBJ1-1 and V is TRBV6-5, with TRBD1 matching 8 bases. This CDR3 is built from 18 residues. Unmatched junction bases numbered 15, after V lost 6 bases and J lost 0 bases. Germline V gene data show CDR1 as MNHEY and CDR2 as SVGAGI. The CDR3 region has the DNA TGTGCCAGCAGCTCCGCAGGGGGCCATGGATCGATGAACACTGAAGCTTTCTTT. Translation: CASSSAGGHGSMNTEAFF.

This chain joins TRBV5-1 and TRBJ2-2; tentatively, D is TRBD1 (5 bases). Deletions cut 4 bases from V and 2 bases from J, with 9 bases between. The length of the CDR3 is 14 residues. Germline V CDR1 and CDR2: SGHRS, YFSETQ. CDR3: CASSDSVNTGELFF. For the CDR3, the DNA is TGCGCCAGCAGCGACAGCGTCAACACCGGGGAGCTGTTTTTT. Supplemented by reference TRBV5-1 and TRBJ2-2, the full variable domain reads KAGVTQTPRYLIKTRGQQVTLSCSPISGHRSVSWYQQTPGQGLQFLFEYFSETQRNKGNFPGRFSGRQFSNSRSEMNVSTLELGDSALYLCASSDSVNTGELFFGEGSRLTVL.

This clonotype was counted at least ten times. The rearrangement joins TRBV7-3 to TRBJ2-3; D may match TRBD1 or TRBD2 (5 bases each). This CDR3 is 15 amino acids long. Trimming took off 5 bases at V and 5 bases at J, with 17 bases between the two ends. CDR1 is SGHTA and CDR2 is FQGTGA in the germline V gene. The CDR3 loop reads CASSLGPALKDTQYF. In DNA, the CDR3 is TGTGCCAGCAGCCTGGGACCCGCTTTAAAAGATACGCAGTATTTT.

This clonotype occurred a few times. The genes are TRBV27 and TRBJ2-7; possible D gene TRBD2, 5 bases. Germline lookup yields CDR1 MNHEY and CDR2 SMNVEV (reference sequence). V was pared by 0 bases and J by 3 bases, with 15 bases between. CDR3 size: 16 residues. In DNA form, the CDR3 reads TGTGCCAGCAGTTTATCGGAAGGACTCCGGAACTACGAGCAGTACTTC. Protein sequence: CASSLSEGLRNYEQYF.

The table lists this clonotype with a few counts. This chain joins TRBV7-2 and TRBJ1-6; D not certain. The CDR3 spans 14 residues. Per germline, CDR1 SGHTA and CDR2 FQGNSA. Trimming took off 7 bases at V and 7 bases at J, with 14 bases between the two ends. CDR3: CASTVRTPNSPLHF. The CDR3 DNA follows: TGTGCCAGCACCGTTAGGACCCCCAATTCACCCCTCCACTTT.

The rearrangement links TRBV4-1 to TRBJ2-1; 11 bases align to TRBD2. The germline CDR1 and CDR2 sequences are MGHRA and YSYEKL. V lost 0 bases and J lost 6; bases outside the gene matches: 7. CDR3 size: 17 residues. The CDR3 spells CASSQEASGGLGNEQFF. As DNA, the CDR3 is TGCGCCAGCAGCCAAGAGGCTAGCGGGGGGCTGGGCAATGAGCAGTTCTTC.

This clonotype was recorded once. A junction end diverges from the germline sequence, so it may reflect a read error. This CDR3 is CVSSLGTEGSLAYNEQFF. The CDR3 coding sequence is TGTGTCAGCAGCTTAGGGACAGAGGGGTCACTAGCGTACAATGAGCAGTTCTTC. This chain links TRBV7-6 with TRBJ2-1; D possibly matches TRBD1 or TRBD2 (7 bases each). The CDR3 runs to 18 residues. Looked up from germline, CDR1 is SGHVS and CDR2 is FNYEAQ.

This clonotype was counted a few times. V usage is TRBV6-6 and J usage is TRBJ1-4; D is perhaps TRBD1 (5 bases). V was clipped by 7 bases and J by 5 bases, with 17 bases between them. Per the germline V gene, CDR1 is MNHNY and CDR2 is SVGAGI (reference sequence). The CDR3 length is 15 residues. For the CDR3, the DNA is TGTGCCAGCATCAAAAGGCGTCAGGGAAATGAAAAACTGTTTTTT. Amino acids: CASIKRRQGNEKLFF.

This clonotype was seen ten or more times. The V and J genes are TRBV29-1 and TRBJ2-7; the D is unclear. The length of the CDR3 is 12 residues. From germline, CDR1 is SQVTM and CDR2 ANQGSEA. V lost 1 base to trimming and J lost 0 bases, with 4 bases between them. CDR3 sequence reads: CSVEGSSYEQYF. The CDR3 coding sequence is TGCAGCGTTGAAGGCAGCTCCTACGAGCAGTACTTC.

This clonotype was detected only a few times. This chain joins TRBV15 and TRBJ2-1; 8 bases are a match to TRBD2. CDR3 length: 14 residues. Germline assignment: CDR1 LNHNV and CDR2 YYDKDF (reference sequence). Trimming took 5 bases from V and 8 from J; bases not matched to a gene: 8. CDR3 sequence: CATSVVAGGDEQFF. The CDR3 region has the DNA TGTGCCACCAGCGTTGTGGCGGGAGGAGATGAGCAGTTCTTC. Drawing the rest from reference TRBV15 and TRBJ2-1, the complete variable domain is DAMVIQNPRYQVTQFGKPVTLSCSQTLNHNVMYWYQQKSSQAPKLLFHYYDKDFNNEADTPDNFQSRRPNTSFCFLDIRSPGLGDTAMYLCATSVVAGGDEQFFGPGTRLTVL.

This clonotype was counted between two and nine times. CDR3 sequence (DNA): TGTGCCATTGGGGGTCCGCTGGACACCATATATTTT. Translating gives CAIGGPLDTIYF. The rearrangement links TRBV28 to TRBJ1-3; D is possibly TRBD1 (5 bases). With 10 bases removed from V and 8 bases from J, the gap between germline ends came to 15 bases. The CDR3 runs 12 residues. Germline values: CDR1 MDHEN, CDR2 SYDVKM.

This clonotype was counted many times. The chain uses TRBV11-2 and TRBJ1-4; D gene ambiguous. Germline CDR1 is SGHAT and CDR2 is FQNNGV. CDR3 length equals 15 residues. The V gene lost 0 bases and the J gene lost 7 bases, with 12 bases spanning the gap. CDR3 coding DNA: TGTGCCAGCAGCTTAGACCTAAGAGTTGCTGAAAAACTGTTTTTT. As protein: CASSLDLRVAEKLFF. Based on the CDR3 plus reference TRBV11-2 and TRBJ1-4, the full variable domain is EAGVAQSPRYKIIEKRQSVAFWCNPISGHATLYWYQQILGQGPKLLIQFQNNGVVDDSQLPKDRFSAERLKGVDSTLKIQPAKLEDSAVYLCASSLDLRVAEKLFFGSGTQLSVL.

The chain recombines TRBV6-6 with TRBJ2-7, with 9 bases fitting TRBD2. Germline V lookup: CDR1 MNHNY, CDR2 SVGAGI (reference sequence). The CDR3 consists of 17 residues. The trim removed 4 bases at V and 6 bases at J, leaving 16 bases unmatched. The CDR3 here is CASSLVMGTSSHGEQYF. The DNA for the CDR3 is TGTGCCAGCAGTTTGGTCATGGGGACTAGCAGTCATGGCGAGCAGTACTTC.

This clonotype was found once. The chain's CDR3 is CASGEASGVTSYEQYF. DNA for the CDR3: TGTGCCAGCGGGGAGGCTAGCGGAGTAACCTCCTACGAGCAGTACTTC. The rearrangement joins TRBV2 to TRBJ2-7, with 7 bases lining up with TRBD2. V dropped 8 bases and J dropped 0; count of bases not matched to a gene: 13. This CDR3 comprises 16 residues. Germline V lookup: CDR1 SNHLY, CDR2 FYNNEI.

This chain uses TRBV7-9 with TRBJ2-7; no reliable D call. Germline V gives CDR1 SEHNR, CDR2 FQNEAQ (reference sequence). V was cut by 2 bases and J by 2 bases, with 10 bases left in between. The CDR3 extends over 14 amino acids. The CDR3 protein is CASSLSQVAYEQYF. The CDR3, as DNA: TGTGCCAGCAGCTTAAGCCAGGTGGCCTACGAGCAGTACTTC.

The table lists this clonotype with many counts. The chain joins TRBV6-1 to TRBJ2-5; 11 bases are a match to TRBD2. Germline trimming cut 7 bases from V and 2 bases from J; bases unmatched to any gene: 6. The CDR3 has 15 amino acids. Germline CDR1 is MNHNS and CDR2 is SASEGT. The CDR3 spells CASMTGTSGQETQYF. Written as DNA, the CDR3 is TGTGCCAGCATGACCGGGACTAGCGGACAAGAGACCCAGTACTTC.

The chain recombines TRBV28 with TRBJ2-7, with D perhaps matching TRBD1 or TRBD2 (5 bases each). V dropped 2 bases and J dropped 1 base, with 12 bases sitting between them. There are 15 residues in the CDR3. The V gene's germline CDR1 is MDHEN and CDR2 SYDVKM. This CDR3 is CASSLPQGVSYEQYF. The CDR3 nucleotides read TGTGCCAGCAGTTTACCTCAGGGAGTTTCCTACGAGCAGTACTTC.

This clonotype has ten or more counts. V and J are TRBV4-3 and TRBJ2-6; no clear D. Trimming took 0 bases from V and 3 from J, leaving 3 bases between them. CDR1 is LGHNA, CDR2 YSLEER, per germline. The CDR3 is made up of 14 amino acids. The CDR3 DNA sequence: TGCGCCAGCAGCCAAGAAGGTGGGGCCAACGTCCTGACTTTC. Its translation: CASSQEGGANVLTF.

This clonotype was found many times. The rearrangement links TRBV12-3 or TRBV12-4 to TRBJ2-2, with TRBD1 identical over 8 bases. V trimming: 3 bases; J trimming: 3 bases; junction bases outside the gene matches: 6. CDR3 size: 16 residues. The CDR3 reads CASSLVSGGHTGELFF. The CDR3 DNA reads TGTGCCAGCAGTTTGGTGTCAGGGGGCCACACCGGGGAGCTGTTTTTT.

This clonotype was observed a few times. The chain has TRBV28 and TRBJ1-2; D remains ambiguous. This CDR3 is built from 14 residues. CDR1 is MDHEN, CDR2 SYDVKM, per germline. The germline V and J ends were trimmed by 1 base and 4 bases, with 10 bases remaining between them. The CDR3 region is CASSLSATRYGYTF. In DNA form, the CDR3 reads TGTGCCAGCAGTTTATCTGCCACCCGCTATGGCTACACCTTC.

The chain employs TRBV5-5 and TRBJ2-7; D is perhaps TRBD2 (6 bases). The V gene lost 4 bases and the J gene lost 10 bases, with 21 bases spanning the gap. CDR3 length: 14 residues. CDR1 and CDR2 from the germline V gene are SGHKS and YYEKEE (reference sequence). CDR3 residues: CASSGGDSTNIQYF. The CDR3 DNA is TGTGCCAGCAGCGGCGGGGATTCTACGAATATTCAGTACTTC.

J is TRBJ1-5 and V is TRBV7-2; no clear D gene. V was trimmed by 5 bases and J by 2 bases, leaving 13 bases between them. Per the germline V gene, CDR1 is SGHTA and CDR2 is FQGNSA. CDR3 size: 15 residues. The DNA of the CDR3 is TGTGCCAGCAGCCCATCGTGGGCAGGCAATCAGCCCCAGCATTTT. Amino acid sequence: CASSPSWAGNQPQHF.

This clonotype was seen ten or more times. This sequence joins TRBV20-1 and TRBJ1-3, with D perhaps TRBD1 (5 bases). V shed 3 bases and J shed 0 bases, with 12 bases lying between them. Germline V gene data show CDR1 as DFQATT and CDR2 as SNEGSKA (reference sequence). The CDR3 has 15 residues. Written as DNA, the CDR3 is TGCAGTGCTAGCGGCGGGGGGGGCTCTGGAAACACCATATATTTT. Protein product: CSASGGGGSGNTIYF.

In this sample, this clonotype turned up a few times. The CDR3 protein is CASSSWQGAREQYF. In DNA form, the CDR3 reads TGTGCCAGCAGTTCATGGCAGGGGGCGAGGGAGCAGTACTTC. The chain links TRBV6-2 or TRBV6-3 to TRBJ2-7; TRBD1 agrees at 8 bases. The CDR3 has 14 residues. Trimming took 4 bases from V and 7 from J; bases not matched to a gene: 9. Looked up from germline, CDR1 is MNHEY and CDR2 is SVGEGT.

Many counts were recorded for this clonotype. At one end, the junction sequence differs from germline, possibly due to a read error. V usage is TRBV6-5 and J usage is TRBJ2-7; 8 bases align to TRBD1. Germline CDR1 MNHEY, CDR2 SVGAGI. There are 11 residues in the CDR3. CDR3 DNA sequence: TGTGCCAGCAGTACGGGACAGGTCTGGGACTTC. The encoded protein is CASSTGQVWDF.